Listed below are T cell receptor beta chains from one sample, sequenced in a study of shared clonotypes between healthy human individuals. Sequencing was performed with immunoSEQ multiplex PCR; in TCRdb, only in-frame clones are kept and a portion is missing. The sample includes 740,000 or so clones, more than 70% of them seen just once. Sequencing was performed on memory CD4+ T cells sorted from blood. The receptors were gathered from a woman aged 25 to 45 in good health. The CDR3 runs from the conserved cysteine through the conserved F or W. D genes are given only for firm matches. The size field is filled for only some rows; it gives once, few, many or a size class.

NA	TRBV28	NA	16	TRBJ2-1	CASSASWGRDYNEQFF	TGTGCCAGCAGTGCCTCATGGGGAAGGGACTACAATGAGCAGTTCTTC
NA	TRBV4-2	NA	17	TRBJ2-7	CASSQELGTTFSYEQYF	TGTGCCAGCAGCCAAGAATTAGGGACAACCTTTTCCTACGAGCAGTACTTC
NA	TRBV5-1	few	15	TRBJ2-5	CASSLWSLGQETQYF	TGCGCCAGCAGCTTGTGGTCGCTAGGGCAAGAGACCCAGTACTTC
NA	TRBV19	once	14	TRBJ1-5	CASSPRTANQPQHF	TGTGCCAGTAGTCCAAGGACAGCAAATCAGCCCCAGCATTTT
NA	TRBV2	NA	13	TRBJ1-5	CASRPDSNQPQHF	TGTGCCAGCAGACCAGACAGTAATCAGCCCCAGCATTTT
NA	TRBV28	many	16	TRBJ2-7	CASRMRTSHSSYEQYF	TGTGCCAGCAGAATGAGGACTTCCCATTCCTCCTACGAGCAGTACTTC
TRBD1	TRBV19	NA	14	TRBJ1-1	CASSPGQVNTEAFF	TGTGCCAGTAGTCCCGGACAGGTGAACACTGAAGCTTTCTTT
NA	TRBV28	NA	15	TRBJ2-7	CASSLSGEGLREQYF	TGTGCCAGCAGTTTATCGGGGGAAGGGCTACGCGAGCAGTACTTC
NA	TRBV7-2	NA	17	TRBJ2-2	CASSLVEGRGWTGELFF	TGTGCCAGCAGCTTAGTGGAGGGTAGGGGTTGGACCGGGGAGCTGTTTTTT
NA	TRBV7-9	NA	15	TRBJ2-1	CASSLGSGSVDEQFF	TGTGCCAGCAGCTTAGGGTCAGGCTCTGTCGATGAGCAGTTCTTC
NA	TRBV27	NA	14	TRBJ2-7	CASRGGTERYEQYF	TGTGCCAGCAGGGGGGGGACAGAGCGCTACGAGCAGTACTTC
NA	TRBV6-5	NA	13	TRBJ1-1	CASIGAGNTEAFF	TGTGCCAGCATCGGGGCAGGGAACACTGAAGCTTTCTTT
TRBD2	TRBV5-5	NA	19	TRBJ2-5	CASSFRMLAGAKKVETQYF	TGTGCCAGCAGCTTTAGGATGCTAGCGGGAGCGAAGAAGGTAGAGACCCAGTACTTC
TRBD2	TRBV6-5	few	15	TRBJ2-1	CASSVSSGSYNEQFF	TGTGCCAGCAGTGTATCTAGCGGGAGCTACAATGAGCAGTTCTTC
TRBD2	TRBV7-7	few	15	TRBJ2-1	CASSLTSGRVGEQFF	TGTGCCAGCAGCCTCACTAGCGGGAGGGTAGGTGAGCAGTTCTTC
NA	TRBV7-9	once	14	TRBJ2-2	CASSLAPTAGELFF	TGTGCCAGCAGCTTAGCCCCTACAGCCGGGGAGCTGTTTTTT
TRBD2	TRBV29-1	NA	16	TRBJ2-3	CSVEGSLAGGGDTQYF	TGCAGCGTTGAAGGCTCTCTAGCGGGAGGGGGAGATACGCAGTATTTT
NA	TRBV30	NA	13	TRBJ1-1	CAWSRTQNTEAFF	TGTGCCTGGAGCAGGACCCAGAACACTGAAGCTTTCTTT
NA	TRBV5-6	NA	13	TRBJ1-2	CASTQKINYGYTF	TGTGCCAGCACCCAAAAGATTAACTATGGCTACACCTTC
NA	TRBV28	NA	16	TRBJ1-2	CASSSHSGVPNYGYTF	TGTGCCAGCAGCTCACACTCAGGGGTACCTAACTATGGCTACACCTTC
TRBD1	TRBV28	NA	12	TRBJ2-7	CASTNRGYEQYF	TGTGCCAGCACTAACAGGGGCTACGAGCAGTACTTC
NA	TRBV9	many	12	TRBJ1-2	CASSELGSGYTF	TGTGCCAGCAGCGAACTAGGGAGCGGCTACACCTTC
NA	TRBV18	NA	14	TRBJ1-1	CASSTYQTNTEAFF	TGTGCCAGCTCAACTTACCAGACGAACACTGAAGCTTTCTTT
NA	TRBV6-1	NA	15	TRBJ2-7	CASSERRGRGNEQYF	TGTGCCAGCAGTGAACGAAGGGGCCGCGGGAACGAGCAGTACTTC
NA	TRBV7-6	few	14	TRBJ1-4	CASSLVQGGGKLFF	TGTGCCAGCAGCTTAGTTCAGGGTGGGGGAAAACTGTTTTTT
TRBD2	TRBV19	once	15	TRBJ2-2	CASRAAGGPSGELFF	TGTGCCAGTAGGGCAGCGGGAGGGCCTTCCGGGGAGCTGTTTTTT
NA	TRBV6-1	NA	15	TRBJ1-4	CASSEGRQGAEKLFF	TGTGCCAGCAGTGAAGGAAGGCAGGGAGCCGAAAAACTGTTTTTT
TRBD2	TRBV6-1	NA	15	TRBJ2-7	CASTLGTSGTYEQYF	TGTGCCAGCACGCTCGGAACTAGCGGTACCTACGAGCAGTACTTC
TRBD1	TRBV28	once	15	TRBJ2-7	CASSHTGTGSYEQYF	TGTGCCAGCAGCCATACCGGGACAGGCTCCTACGAGCAGTACTTC
NA	TRBV5-5	NA	20	TRBJ2-2	CASSFLSGTQGGPFAGELFF	TGTGCCAGCAGCTTTCTCTCCGGGACTCAGGGGGGACCATTCGCCGGGGAGCTGTTTTTT
NA	TRBV28	NA	15	TRBJ2-7	CASSSYTGGSYEQYF	TGTGCCAGCAGCTCCTACACCGGCGGATCCTACGAGCAGTACTTC
NA	TRBV6-4	NA	15	TRBJ1-2	CASSAPGYTDYGYTF	TGTGCCAGCAGTGCCCCGGGGTACACAGACTATGGCTACACCTTC
NA	TRBV19	NA	16	TRBJ1-2	CASSNPRQEANYGYTF	TGTGCCAGTAGTAACCCCCGACAGGAGGCAAACTATGGCTACACCTTC
NA	TRBV7-9	NA	14	TRBJ1-5	CASSLDGYNQPQHF	TGTGCCAGCAGCTTAGACGGTTACAATCAGCCCCAGCATTTT
NA	TRBV7-2	NA	12	TRBJ2-1	CASSSRQREQFF	TGTGCCAGCAGCTCCCGACAGCGGGAGCAGTTCTTC
NA	TRBV5-1	many	15	TRBJ2-1	CASSLDRSSYNEQFF	TGCGCCAGCAGCTTGGACCGTAGCTCCTACAATGAGCAGTTCTTC
NA	TRBV28	NA	15	TRBJ2-7	CASSPGGAGYYEQYF	TGTGCCAGCAGCCCAGGGGGTGCGGGATACTACGAGCAGTACTTC
NA	TRBV27	NA	13	TRBJ2-7	CASSIYPPLKQYF	TGTGCCAGCAGTATATACCCCCCGCTGAAGCAGTACTTC
TRBD2	TRBV6-5	NA	15	TRBJ2-7	CASRGAGAVGYEQYF	TGTGCCAGCAGAGGAGCGGGAGCGGTGGGCTACGAGCAGTACTTC
TRBD1	TRBV19	NA	16	TRBJ2-2	CASTQATGANTGELFF	TGTGCCAGTACCCAAGCGACAGGGGCGAACACCGGGGAGCTGTTTTTT
TRBD2	TRBV27	few	15	TRBJ2-3	CASSWGGPSTDTQYF	TGTGCCAGCAGTTGGGGAGGGCCCAGCACAGATACGCAGTATTTT
NA	TRBV19	NA	14	TRBJ2-1	CASSMGVGGNEQFF	TGTGCCAGTAGTATGGGCGTGGGGGGAAATGAGCAGTTCTTC
NA	TRBV4-2	NA	18	TRBJ2-1	CASSQDPNSGTTYNEQFF	TGTGCCAGCAGCCAAGACCCCAATAGCGGAACAACCTACAATGAGCAGTTCTTC
NA	TRBV5-1	NA	14	TRBJ2-7	CASSLGTADYEQYF	TGCGCCAGCAGCTTAGGGACGGCCGACTACGAGCAGTACTTC
TRBD2	TRBV6-5	NA	14	TRBJ2-5	CASRHTPGGETQYF	TGTGCCAGCAGGCACACCCCGGGGGGAGAGACCCAGTACTTC
NA	TRBV2	NA	15	TRBJ1-5	CASISGPGSNQPQHF	NA
NA	TRBV15	few	12	TRBJ2-5	CATSRGQETQYF	TGTGCCACCAGCAGGGGGCAAGAGACCCAGTACTTC
TRBD2	TRBV5-4	NA	14	TRBJ2-7	CASSLIETSGGQYF	TGTGCCAGCAGCTTGATTGAGACTAGCGGGGGGCAGTACTTC
TRBD1	TRBV18	once	17	TRBJ1-3	CASSPMFGQGSGNTIYF	TGTGCCAGCTCACCTATGTTCGGACAGGGCTCTGGAAACACCATATATTTT
TRBD2	TRBV30	NA	16	TRBJ2-1	CAWTRGTSGSYNEQFF	TGTGCCTGGACGAGGGGGACTAGCGGGAGCTACAATGAGCAGTTCTTC
NA	TRBV5-1	few	13	TRBJ1-1	CASSRGQNTEAFF	TGCGCCAGCAGCCGGGGACAGAACACTGAAGCTTTCTTT
NA	TRBV7-8	NA	15	TRBJ1-5	CASSLAAGSNQPQHF	TGTGCCAGCAGCTTAGCTGCGGGATCCAATCAGCCCCAGCATTTT
NA	TRBV28	NA	13	TRBJ1-5	CASRGRSNQPQHF	TGTGCCAGCAGGGGACGGAGCAATCAGCCCCAGCATTTT